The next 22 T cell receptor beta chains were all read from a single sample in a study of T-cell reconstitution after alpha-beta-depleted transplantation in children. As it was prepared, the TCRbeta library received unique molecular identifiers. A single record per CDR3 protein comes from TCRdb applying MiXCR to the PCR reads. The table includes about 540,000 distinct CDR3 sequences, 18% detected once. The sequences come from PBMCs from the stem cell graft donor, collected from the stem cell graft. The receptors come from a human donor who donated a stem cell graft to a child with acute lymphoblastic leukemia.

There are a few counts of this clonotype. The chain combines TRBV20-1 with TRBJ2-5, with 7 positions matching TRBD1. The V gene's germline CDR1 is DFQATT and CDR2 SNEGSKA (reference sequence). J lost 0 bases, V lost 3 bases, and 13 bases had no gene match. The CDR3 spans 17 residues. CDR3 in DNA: TGCAGTGCTAGTGGGGAGCCGTGGGGACAGTACCAAGAGACCCAGTACTTC. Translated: CSASGEPWGQYQETQYF.

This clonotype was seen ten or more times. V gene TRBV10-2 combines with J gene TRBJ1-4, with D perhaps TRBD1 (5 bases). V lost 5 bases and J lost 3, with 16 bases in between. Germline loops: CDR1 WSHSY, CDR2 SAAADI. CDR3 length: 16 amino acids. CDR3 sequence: CASSWGGRVANEKLFF. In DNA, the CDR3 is TGCGCCAGCAGTTGGGGCGGTAGGGTAGCTAATGAAAAACTGTTTTTT.

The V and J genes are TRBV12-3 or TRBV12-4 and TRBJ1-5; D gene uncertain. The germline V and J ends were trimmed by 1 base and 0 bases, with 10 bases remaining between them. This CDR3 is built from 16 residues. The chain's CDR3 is CASSLVGLYSNQPQHF. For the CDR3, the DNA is TGTGCCAGCAGTTTAGTAGGTCTATATAGCAATCAGCCCCAGCATTTT.

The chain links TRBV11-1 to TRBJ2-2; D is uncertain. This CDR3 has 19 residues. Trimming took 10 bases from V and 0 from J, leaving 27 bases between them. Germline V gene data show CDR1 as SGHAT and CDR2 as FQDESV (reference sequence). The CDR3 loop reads CATFGRRGGFRPNTGELFF. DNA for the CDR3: TGTGCCACCTTCGGACGTCGAGGCGGATTTAGGCCGAACACCGGGGAGCTGTTTTTT.

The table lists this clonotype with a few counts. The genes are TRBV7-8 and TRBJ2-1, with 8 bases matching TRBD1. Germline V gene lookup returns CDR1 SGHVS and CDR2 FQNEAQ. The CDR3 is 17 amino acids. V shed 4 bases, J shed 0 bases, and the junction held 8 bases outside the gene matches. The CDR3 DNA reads TGTGCCAGCAGCTCAGCCACAGGGGGTGGCTCCTACAATGAGCAGTTCTTC. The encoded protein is CASSSATGGGSYNEQFF.

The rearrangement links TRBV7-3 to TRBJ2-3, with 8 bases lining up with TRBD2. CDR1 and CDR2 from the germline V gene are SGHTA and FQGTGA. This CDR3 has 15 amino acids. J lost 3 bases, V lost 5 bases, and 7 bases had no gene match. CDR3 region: CASSEGLGETDTQYF. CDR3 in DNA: TGTGCCAGCAGCGAGGGACTAGGGGAAACAGATACGCAGTATTTT.

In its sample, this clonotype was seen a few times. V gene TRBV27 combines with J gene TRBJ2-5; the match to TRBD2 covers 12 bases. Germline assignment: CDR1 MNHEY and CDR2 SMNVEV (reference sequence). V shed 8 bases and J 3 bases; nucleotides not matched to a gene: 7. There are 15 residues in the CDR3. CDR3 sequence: CASANRLAGEETQYF. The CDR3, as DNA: TGTGCCAGCGCCAATAGACTAGCGGGAGAAGAGACCCAGTACTTC.

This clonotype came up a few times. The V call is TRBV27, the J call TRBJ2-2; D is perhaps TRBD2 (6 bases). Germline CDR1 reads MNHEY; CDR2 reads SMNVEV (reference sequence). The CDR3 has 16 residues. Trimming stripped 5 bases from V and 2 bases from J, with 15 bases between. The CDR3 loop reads CASSPMGTVNTGELFF. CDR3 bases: TGTGCCAGCAGTCCAATGGGGACTGTTAACACCGGGGAGCTGTTTTTT.

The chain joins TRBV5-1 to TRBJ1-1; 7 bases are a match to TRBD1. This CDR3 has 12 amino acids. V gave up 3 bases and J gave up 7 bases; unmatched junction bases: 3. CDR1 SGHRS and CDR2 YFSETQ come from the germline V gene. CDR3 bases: TGCGCCAGCAGCTCGACAGGGATTGAAGCTTTCTTT. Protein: CASSSTGIEAFF.

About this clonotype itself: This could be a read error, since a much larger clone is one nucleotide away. The CDR3 sequence: CAGSRTGQNQETQYF. CDR3 coding DNA: TGCGCCGGCAGTCGTACCGGACAGAATCAAGAGACCCAGTACTTC. The V gene is TRBV5-1, the J gene TRBJ2-5; possibly TRBD1 for D (6 bases). CDR1 is SGHRS, CDR2 YFSETQ, per germline. The CDR3 is 15 amino acids.

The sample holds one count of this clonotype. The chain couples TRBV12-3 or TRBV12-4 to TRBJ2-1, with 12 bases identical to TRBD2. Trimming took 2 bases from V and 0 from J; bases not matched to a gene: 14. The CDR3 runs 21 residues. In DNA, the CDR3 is TGTGCCAGCAGTTTACCCCCTCCGGGACTAGCGGGCTCAAACTCCTACAATGAGCAGTTCTTC. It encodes CASSLPPPGLAGSNSYNEQFF.

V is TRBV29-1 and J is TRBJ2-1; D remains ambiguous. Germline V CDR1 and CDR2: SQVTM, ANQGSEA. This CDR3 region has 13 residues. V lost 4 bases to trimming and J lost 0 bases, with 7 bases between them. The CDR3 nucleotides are TGCAGCGTTGTAAGGGTCTCCTACAATGAGCAGTTCTTC. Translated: CSVVRVSYNEQFF.

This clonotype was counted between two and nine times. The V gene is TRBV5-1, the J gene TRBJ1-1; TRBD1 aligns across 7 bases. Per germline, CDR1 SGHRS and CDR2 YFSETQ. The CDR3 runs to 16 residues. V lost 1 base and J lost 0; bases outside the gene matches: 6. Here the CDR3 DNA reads TGCGCCAGCAGCTTGTCCACAGGGGAGCTGAACACTGAAGCTTTCTTT. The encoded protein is CASSLSTGELNTEAFF. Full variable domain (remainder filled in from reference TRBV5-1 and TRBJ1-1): KAGVTQTPRYLIKTRGQQVTLSCSPISGHRSVSWYQQTPGQGLQFLFEYFSETQRNKGNFPGRFSGRQFSNSRSEMNVSTLELGDSALYLCASSLSTGELNTEAFFGQGTRLTVV.

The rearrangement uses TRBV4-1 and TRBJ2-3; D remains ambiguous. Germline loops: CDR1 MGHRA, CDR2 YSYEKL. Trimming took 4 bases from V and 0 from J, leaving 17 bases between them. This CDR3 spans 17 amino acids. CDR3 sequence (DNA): TGCGCCAGCAGCCTACTTCCTCCGGGTTTTAGCACAGATACGCAGTATTTT. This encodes CASSLLPPGFSTDTQYF.

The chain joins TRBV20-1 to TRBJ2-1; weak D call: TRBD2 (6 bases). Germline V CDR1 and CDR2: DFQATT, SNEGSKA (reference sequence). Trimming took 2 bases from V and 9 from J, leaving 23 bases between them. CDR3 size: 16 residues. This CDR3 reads CSARLPSARGGREQFF. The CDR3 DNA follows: TGCAGTGCTAGACTACCGAGCGCTAGAGGAGGGCGTGAGCAGTTCTTC.

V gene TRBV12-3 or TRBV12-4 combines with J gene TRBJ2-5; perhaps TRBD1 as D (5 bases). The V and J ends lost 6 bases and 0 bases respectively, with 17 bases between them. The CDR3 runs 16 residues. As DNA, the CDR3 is TGTGCCAGCAGCCCGCCAAAATCAGGGTACCAAGAGACCCAGTACTTC. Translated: CASSPPKSGYQETQYF.

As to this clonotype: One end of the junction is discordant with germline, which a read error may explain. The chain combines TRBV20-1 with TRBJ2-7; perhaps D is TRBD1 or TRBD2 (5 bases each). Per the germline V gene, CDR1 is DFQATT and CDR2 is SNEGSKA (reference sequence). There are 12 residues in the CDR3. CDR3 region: CSVLGVSHEQYF. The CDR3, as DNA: TGCAGTGTTCTGGGGGTCTCCCACGAGCAGTACTTC.

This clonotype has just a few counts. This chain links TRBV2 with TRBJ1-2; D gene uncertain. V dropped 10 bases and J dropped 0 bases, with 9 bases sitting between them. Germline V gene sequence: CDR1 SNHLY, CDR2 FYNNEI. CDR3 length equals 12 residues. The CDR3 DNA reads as TGTGCCAAGGCAATCTCTAACTATGGCTACACCTTC. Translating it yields CAKAISNYGYTF. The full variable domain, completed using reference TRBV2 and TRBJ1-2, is EPEVTQTPSHQVTQMGQEVILRCVPISNHLYFYWYRQILGQKVEFLVSFYNNEISEKSEIFDDQFSVERPDGSNFTLKIRSTKLEDSAMYFCAKAISNYGYTFGSGTRLTVV.

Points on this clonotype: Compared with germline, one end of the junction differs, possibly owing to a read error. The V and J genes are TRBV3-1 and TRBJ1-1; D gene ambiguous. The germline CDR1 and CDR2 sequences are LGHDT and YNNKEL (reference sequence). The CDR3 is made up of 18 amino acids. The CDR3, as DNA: TGTGCCTGCAGCCCAAGTAGAGAATCGGGGTGGAGAGACACTGAAGCTTTCTTT. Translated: CACSPSRESGWRDTEAFF.

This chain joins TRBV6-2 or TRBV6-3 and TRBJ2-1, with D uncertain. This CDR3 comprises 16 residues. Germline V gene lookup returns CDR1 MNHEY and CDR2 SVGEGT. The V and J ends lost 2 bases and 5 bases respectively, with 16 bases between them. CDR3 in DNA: TGTGCCAGCAGTTACGTTCTCGAACCACCCGACAATGAGCAGTTCTTC. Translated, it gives CASSYVLEPPDNEQFF.

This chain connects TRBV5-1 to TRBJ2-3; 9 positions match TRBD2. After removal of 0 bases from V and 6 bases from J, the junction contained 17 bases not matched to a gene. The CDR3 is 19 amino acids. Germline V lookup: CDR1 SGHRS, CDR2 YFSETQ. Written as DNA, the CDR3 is TGCGCCAGCAGCTTGGTCCCCGCACCCTTACTAGCGGGCGGGGATACGCAGTATTTT. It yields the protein CASSLVPAPLLAGGDTQYF.

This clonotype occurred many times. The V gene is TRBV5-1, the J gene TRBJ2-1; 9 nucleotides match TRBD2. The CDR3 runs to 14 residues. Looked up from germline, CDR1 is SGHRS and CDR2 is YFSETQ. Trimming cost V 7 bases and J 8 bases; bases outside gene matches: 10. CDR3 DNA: TGCGCCAGCGGTGGCGGGAGGGCCACGGATGAGCAGTTCTTC. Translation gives CASGGGRATDEQFF.